This record looks at one TCR beta chain sequence and its context. No antigen is known for it. J lost 12 bases, V lost 5 bases, and 9 bases had no gene match. The CDR3 consists of 13 residues. Germline V gives CDR1 MNHEY, CDR2 SVGAGI. The data derive from a study of siplizumab effects on memory and regulatory T cells. General observations from the study: In siplizumab cultures, the suppressive function of proliferating Tregs remained unconfirmed. Naive T cells apparently outstripped memory cells in diversity and seemed major alloresponse contributors. Alloreactive sequences whose origin lay in unstimulated CD4+ memory cells were significantly reduced by siplizumab.

Data came from immunoSEQ multiplex PCR; TCRdb stores just in-frame clones and leaves some out. This repertoire shows about 100,000 clones, about 94% found once; its top ten account for 1% to 1.5%. The specimen was non-Treg CD4+ T cells sorted from blood. The J gene is TRBJ2-1, the V gene TRBV6-5; the match to TRBD2 covers 8 bases. The clonotype comes from a human donor in good health. The CDR3 loop reads CASSRGGPTGQFF. The CDR3 nucleotides read TGTGCCAGCAGTCGGGGGGGACCAACAGGGCAGTTCTTC.